Presented here are 15 T cell receptor beta chains from one specimen sequenced in a study of blood T cell repertoires in COVID-19. Libraries were prepared by immunoSEQ multiplex PCR; TCRdb keeps only in-frame clonotypes and omits some of them. The profile shows over 85,000 clones, roughly 89% of them singletons. Sequencing was carried out using peripheral blood. The source of these receptors is a human donor with COVID-19, enrolled during active disease. The donor label of this sample is uncertain.

This clone was observed a handful of times. The V call is TRBV28, the J call TRBJ1-1; 8 positions agree with TRBD1. CDR3 length equals 15 residues. V shed 3 bases, J shed 9 bases, and the junction held 12 bases outside the gene matches. Germline V CDR1 and CDR2: MDHEN, SYDVKM. CDR3 loop: CASSFPSDRGWKAFF. DNA for the CDR3: TGTGCCAGCAGTTTTCCCAGCGACAGGGGATGGAAAGCTTTCTTT.

This clone occurred once. This rearrangement joins TRBV5-1 to TRBJ2-5; D uncertain. The CDR3 runs 13 residues. V shed 7 bases and J shed 7 bases, with 17 bases lying between them. The germline V gene has CDR1 SGHRS and CDR2 YFSETQ. The CDR3 nucleotides are TGCGCCAGCTATAGTAACCCGCAAATGACCCAGTACTTC. Its translation is CASYSNPQMTQYF.

The V and J genes are TRBV4-1 and TRBJ2-1; D gene ambiguous. Trimming cost V 4 bases and J 13 bases, with 17 bases left between them. This CDR3 contains 13 residues. CDR1 MGHRA and CDR2 YSYEKL come from the germline V gene. The CDR3 bases are TGCGCCAGCAGCCGATTGATGGGCCCCGGCCAGTTCTTC. It specifies CASSRLMGPGQFF.

This clone was seen once. V gene TRBV7-3 combines with J gene TRBJ2-7; 8 positions match TRBD2. CDR3 length: 15 amino acids. The trim removed 5 bases at V and 5 bases at J, leaving 11 bases unmatched. In germline, CDR1 is SGHTA, CDR2 FQGTGA. As DNA, the CDR3 is TGTGCCAGCAGCCGAGTGCTTAGCGGGGTCGACGAGCAGTACTTC. This gives the protein CASSRVLSGVDEQYF.

This sequence joins TRBV19 and TRBJ1-5; TRBD1 aligns across 10 bases. The V gene's germline CDR1 is LNHDA and CDR2 SQIVND (reference sequence). This CDR3 contains 15 residues. The V gene end was trimmed by 5 bases and the J gene end by 7 bases; junction bases not matched to a gene: 8. The CDR3 loop reads CASSSPGQGRQPQHF. The CDR3 nucleotides read TGTGCCAGTAGTTCTCCGGGACAGGGGAGGCAGCCCCAGCATTTT.

This clone is a singleton in its sample. The rearrangement links TRBV11-3 to TRBJ1-1; D ambiguous. CDR1 and CDR2 from the germline V gene are SGHNT and YENEEA. Between the trimmed V and J ends, which lost 3 bases and 3 bases, there was a span of 5 bases. The CDR3 runs to 12 residues. The DNA of the CDR3 is TGTGCCAGCAGCTTCACAGACACTGAAGCTTTCTTT. It is translated as CASSFTDTEAFF.

The rearrangement uses TRBV29-1 and TRBJ1-1; tentatively, D is TRBD1 (6 bases). Per the germline V gene, CDR1 is SQVTM and CDR2 is ANQGSEA. There are 13 residues in the CDR3. V lost 7 bases to trimming and J lost 0 bases, with 12 bases between them. CDR3 DNA sequence: TGCAGCGCCCGGACAGAGATGAACACTGAAGCTTTCTTT. Its protein product is CSARTEMNTEAFF.

The rearrangement joins TRBV7-9 to TRBJ1-5; 7 positions match TRBD1. The germline CDR1 and CDR2 sequences are SEHNR and FQNEAQ (reference sequence). V shed 3 bases and J 1 base; nucleotides not matched to a gene: 0. The CDR3 length is 14 residues. CDR3 loop: CASSLGQSNQPQHF. The CDR3, as DNA: TGTGCCAGCAGCTTGGGACAGAGCAATCAGCCCCAGCATTTT.

The chain is built from TRBV18 and TRBJ1-3, with D possibly matching TRBD1 (6 bases). CDR3 length equals 17 residues. From germline, CDR1 is KGHSH and CDR2 LQKENI. Trimming cost V 3 bases and J 1 base, with 16 bases left between them. The CDR3 region is CASSPAGGGASGNTIYF. DNA of the CDR3: TGTGCCAGCTCACCTGCTGGGGGGGGCGCGTCTGGAAACACCATATATTTT.

CDR3 sequence reads: CASSPGSLQDGYTF. The CDR3 coding sequence is TGTGCCAGCTCACCCGGCTCCCTACAGGATGGCTACACCTTC. V is TRBV18 and J is TRBJ1-2; D is possibly TRBD1 (5 bases). Trimming removed 3 bases at V and 6 bases at J, with 14 bases between. Germline lookup yields CDR1 KGHSH and CDR2 LQKENI. The CDR3 covers 14 residues.

The V gene is TRBV6-1, the J gene TRBJ1-2; maybe TRBD1 (5 bases). V lost 2 bases and J 8 bases, leaving 15 bases between the germline ends. Germline CDR1 is MNHNS and CDR2 is SASEGT. This CDR3 has 14 residues. Here the CDR3 reads CASSEFLGERGYTF. The CDR3 DNA is TGTGCCAGCAGTGAATTCTTAGGGGAACGAGGCTACACCTTC.

The chain has TRBV27 and TRBJ2-2; weak D call: TRBD1 (6 bases). The CDR3 is 13 amino acids. Germline assignment: CDR1 MNHEY and CDR2 SMNVEV (reference sequence). V was shortened by 7 bases and J by 5 bases, with 11 bases between the two germline ends. CDR3 sequence (DNA): TGTGCCAGCAACTGGGGGCAAACCGGGGAGCTGTTTTTT. Translating gives CASNWGQTGELFF.

The gene calls are TRBV2 and TRBJ1-2, with a possible D match to TRBD1 (5 bases). V gave up 4 bases and J gave up 4 bases, with 10 bases separating them. Germline V CDR1 and CDR2: SNHLY, FYNNEI. The CDR3 sequence is 13 residues long. The CDR3 sequence: CASSVSQGYGYTF. In DNA, the CDR3 is TGTGCCAGCAGTGTCAGTCAGGGCTATGGCTACACCTTC.

V usage is TRBV9 and J usage is TRBJ2-1; 12 bases match TRBD2. The CDR3 contains 17 residues. V gave up 4 bases and J gave up 2 bases; unmatched junction bases: 7. Germline CDR1 reads SGDLS; CDR2 reads YYNGEE. CDR3 amino acids: CASSFSLAGGPYNEQFF. The CDR3 region has the DNA TGTGCCAGCAGCTTCTCCCTAGCGGGAGGGCCCTACAATGAGCAGTTCTTC.

The chain employs TRBV19 and TRBJ1-1; D is uncertain. Trimming removed 5 bases at V and 0 bases at J, with 7 bases between. CDR1 and CDR2 (germline): LNHDA, SQIVND (reference sequence). The CDR3 contains 13 residues. CDR3 sequence: CASSETLNTEAFF. The CDR3 nucleotides are TGTGCCAGTAGTGAAACTCTGAACACTGAAGCTTTCTTT.